A selection of T cell receptor beta chains follows, all from one sample in a study of cytomegalovirus exposure and HLA in healthy donors. The repertoire was sequenced with immunoSEQ multiplex PCR; TCRdb's copy has only in-frame clones and lacks some. The sample lists roughly 100,000 clones; more than 85% were seen once. Sequenced input: PBMCs. The receptors derive from a woman between 18 and 29 years old in good health and CMV-seropositive. The CDR3 runs from the conserved cysteine through the conserved F or W. A D gene is named only where the DNA matches it firmly. Clone size appears in some rows only: once, few, many, or a class for an expanded clone.

V gene	D gene	clone size	J gene	CDR3 DNA	CDR3 protein
TRBV19	-	once	TRBJ1-1	TGTGCCAGTAGTCCCTTTCCTCAAAGGCGGAGCACTGAAGCTTTCTTT	CASSPFPQRRSTEAFF
TRBV6-4	-	-	TRBJ1-1	TGTGCCAGCAGTGACTCGAGCGGGGGGGGCACTGAAGCTTTCTTT	CASSDSSGGGTEAFF
TRBV19	TRBD1	-	TRBJ2-7	TGTGCCAGTGGACAGGGGGGATACGAGCAGTACTTC	CASGQGGYEQYF
TRBV28	-	-	TRBJ2-7	TGTGCCATATCAAGAACTTCCTACGAGCAGTACTTC	CAISRTSYEQYF
TRBV2	TRBD1	-	TRBJ2-7	TGTGCCAGTCAACGGGACAGTTCCTACGAGCAGTACTTC	CASQRDSSYEQYF
TRBV19	-	few	TRBJ1-5	TGTGCCAGTAGTATTTTCGCTGGAGAGGTTGGGCAGCCCCAGCATTTT	CASSIFAGEVGQPQHF
TRBV18	-	once	TRBJ2-2	TGTGCCAGCTCACCACCGGCCGCACAGTCTACCGGGGAGCTGTTTTTT	CASSPPAAQSTGELFF
TRBV14	-	-	TRBJ2-6	TGTGCCAGCAGCCCTATGTACTCTGGGGCCAACGTCCTGACTTTC	CASSPMYSGANVLTF
TRBV7-8	-	-	TRBJ2-3	TGTGCCAGCAGCTTGACTGGAGATACGCAGTATTTT	CASSLTGDTQYF
TRBV7-3	-	-	TRBJ2-1	TGTGCCAGCAGCCTACAGCCCAACAATGAGCAGTTCTTC	CASSLQPNNEQFF
TRBV5-5	TRBD1	many	TRBJ1-4	TGTGCCAGCAGCTTGGAGACAGGGTCTTATGAAAAACTGTTTTTT	CASSLETGSYEKLFF
TRBV5-1	TRBD2	-	TRBJ2-1	TGCGCCAGCAGCTTGTACGGCACTAGCGGGGTGGATGAGCAGTTCTTC	CASSLYGTSGVDEQFF
TRBV9	TRBD1	-	TRBJ1-1	TGTGCCAGCAGCGTCGGGACAGCCCTAGCCGGCGACACTGAAGCTTTCTTT	CASSVGTALAGDTEAFF
TRBV4-1	-	-	TRBJ2-3	TGCGCCAGCAGCCAGTCTCCCGTGAGTAGCACAGATACGCAGTATTTT	CASSQSPVSSTDTQYF
TRBV5-1	-	-	TRBJ1-1	TGCGCCAGCAGCTTGGCAGAGGGGAACACTGAAGCTTTCTTT	CASSLAEGNTEAFF
TRBV15	TRBD1	-	TRBJ1-2	TGTGCCACCAGCAGGGACAGGGGGAACTATGGCTACACCTTC	CATSRDRGNYGYTF
TRBV7-3	-	-	TRBJ2-7	TGTGCCAGCAGCCACTACGCGGAGGGATCCGAGCAGTACTTC	CASSHYAEGSEQYF
TRBV28	-	-	TRBJ2-4	TGTGCCAGCAGTTTATTTCCAGGGGCAAACATTCAGTACTTC	CASSLFPGANIQYF
TRBV19	TRBD1	once	TRBJ2-5	TGTGCCAGTAGTACCCGACAGGGAGAGACCCAGTACTTC	CASSTRQGETQYF